The 17 T cell receptor beta chains reported below all come from one sample, sequenced in a study of cytomegalovirus exposure and HLA in healthy donors. The table came from immunoSEQ multiplex PCR; TCRdb's copy has only in-frame clones and leaves some out. In the table there are some 180,000 clones, about 89% of which are singletons. What was sequenced was PBMCs. All receptors come from a man aged 25-40 years in good health and CMV-seropositive.

The chain combines TRBV9 with TRBJ2-7; perhaps D is TRBD1 or TRBD2 (6 bases each). V was pared by 4 bases and J by 5 bases, with 19 bases between. CDR1 SGDLS and CDR2 YYNGEE come from the germline V gene. CDR3 length: 15 residues. The CDR3 spells CASSPGGGVRDEQYF. In nucleotides, the CDR3 is TGTGCCAGCAGCCCCGGGGGCGGGGTCCGGGACGAGCAGTACTTC.

The chain recombines TRBV7-7 with TRBJ2-7; 7 nucleotides agree with TRBD1. This CDR3 comprises 15 residues. CDR1 is SSHAT and CDR2 is FNYEAQ in the germline V gene (reference sequence). The V gene end was trimmed by 0 bases and the J gene end by 1 base; junction bases not matched to a gene: 3. The chain's CDR3 is CASSLATGSSYEQYF. CDR3 DNA sequence: TGTGCCAGCAGCTTAGCGACAGGGTCTTCCTACGAGCAGTACTTC.

This clone was observed a few times. This chain's CDR3 is CASSATRDTEAFF. CDR3 sequence (DNA): TGTGCCAGCAGCGCTACGAGGGACACTGAAGCTTTCTTT. The V gene is TRBV9, the J gene TRBJ1-1, with no clear D. The V gene's germline CDR1 is SGDLS and CDR2 YYNGEE. This CDR3 region has 13 residues. The germline V and J ends were trimmed by 3 bases and 3 bases, with 9 bases remaining between them.

The chain joins TRBV11-2 to TRBJ1-4; perhaps TRBD1 as D (5 bases). CDR1 and CDR2 (germline): SGHAT, FQNNGV. Trimming shortened V by 8 bases and J by 8 bases, and 18 bases separated the two germline ends. The CDR3 contains 14 residues. In DNA form, the CDR3 reads TGTGCCAGCGGCCAGGGAGGGGCAAGGGAAAAACTGTTTTTT. This gives the protein CASGQGGAREKLFF.

The V gene is TRBV7-9, the J gene TRBJ1-5, with 7 nucleotides matching TRBD1. Germline-derived CDR1 and CDR2 are SEHNR and FQNEAQ (reference sequence). This CDR3 spans 16 amino acids. Unmatched junction bases numbered 12, after V lost 5 bases and J lost 5 bases. The DNA for the CDR3 is TGTGCCAGCAGCCCCTTGACAGGGAGGGGGGATCAGCCCCAGCATTTT. The encoded protein is CASSPLTGRGDQPQHF. Full variable domain (outside the CDR3, taken from reference TRBV7-9 and TRBJ1-5): DTGVSQNPRHKITKRGQNVTFRCDPISEHNRLYWYRQTLGQGPEFLTYFQNEAQLEKSRLLSDRFSAERPKGSFSTLEIQRTEQGDSAMYLCASSPLTGRGDQPQHFGDGTRLSIL.

The chain employs TRBV6-4 and TRBJ1-5, with 8 bases matching TRBD1. Germline loops: CDR1 MRHNA, CDR2 SNTAGT. CDR3 size: 17 residues. The trim removed 6 bases at V and 4 bases at J, leaving 14 bases unmatched. The CDR3 DNA reads as TGTGCCAGCAGCAAAATAATAGACAGGGGTGGAAATCAGCCCCAGCATTTT. Protein sequence: CASSKIIDRGGNQPQHF.

The V call is TRBV7-2, the J call TRBJ2-2; no reliable D call. Trimming took 5 bases from V and 2 from J, leaving 6 bases between them. CDR1 SGHTA and CDR2 FQGNSA come from the germline V gene. The CDR3 spans 13 residues. The CDR3 DNA is TGTGCCAGCAGCCGATCCAACACCGGGGAGCTGTTTTTT. This translates into CASSRSNTGELFF.

To note about this clone: At one of its ends the junction is not consistent with the germline gene, which may arise from a read error. The chain couples TRBV7-7 to TRBJ2-7, with no clear D. CDR1 and CDR2 (germline): SSHAT, FNYEAQ (reference sequence). The CDR3 contains 13 residues. CDR3 region: CASSLAGSYEQYF. CDR3 in DNA: TGTGCTAGCAGCTTAGCAGGCTCCTACGAGCAGTACTTC.

V and J are TRBV6-5 and TRBJ1-1; the D gene is possibly TRBD1 (6 bases). V shed 3 bases and J shed 7 bases, with 18 bases lying between them. CDR3 length equals 15 residues. The V gene's germline CDR1 is MNHEY and CDR2 SVGAGI. The CDR3 coding sequence is TGTGCCAGCAGTTATTCCGGGGGCATCCAAGTTGAAGCTTTCTTT. It yields the protein CASSYSGGIQVEAFF.

In this sample, this clone turned up a few times. V gene TRBV27 combines with J gene TRBJ1-5, with a possible D match to TRBD1 (6 bases). The germline V and J ends were trimmed by 3 bases and 3 bases, with 9 bases remaining between them. The CDR3 extends over 14 amino acids. Germline assignment: CDR1 MNHEY and CDR2 SMNVEV (reference sequence). The CDR3, as DNA: TGTGCCAGCAGTTTCGGGGGGGCCAATCAGCCCCAGCATTTT. Protein sequence: CASSFGGANQPQHF.

Concerning this clone itself: At the DNA level, this CDR3 is encoded by other sequences in the same sample as well. This rearrangement joins TRBV7-3 to TRBJ2-2; TRBD1 or TRBD2 may be the D gene (5 bases each). Trimming left V 5 bases short and J 2 bases short, with 9 bases between. Germline V gene lookup returns CDR1 SGHTA and CDR2 FQGTGA. CDR3 length equals 14 residues. The CDR3 DNA reads as TGTGCCAGCAGCCCGAGGGGTAACACCGGGGAGCTGTTTTTT. The encoded protein is CASSPRGNTGELFF.

The chain links TRBV19 to TRBJ2-7, with 9 positions matching TRBD1. Germline lookup yields CDR1 LNHDA and CDR2 SQIVND (reference sequence). V lost 1 base and J lost 3; bases outside the gene matches: 1. The CDR3 is made up of 14 amino acids. CDR3 sequence reads: CASSIGDRVYEQYF. The CDR3 nucleotides read TGTGCCAGTAGTATAGGGGACAGGGTCTACGAGCAGTACTTC.

The CDR3 reads CASSEEKSGVSGYTF. Written as DNA, the CDR3 is TGTGCCAGCAGTGAAGAGAAGTCCGGGGTGTCTGGCTACACCTTC. The genes are TRBV2 and TRBJ1-2, with D uncertain. This CDR3 contains 15 residues. Deletions cut 1 base from V and 7 bases from J, with 16 bases between. CDR1 and CDR2 (germline): SNHLY, FYNNEI.

The chain links TRBV4-1 to TRBJ1-4, with 7 bases lining up with TRBD1. This CDR3 is built from 15 residues. CDR1 is MGHRA, CDR2 YSYEKL, per germline. Losses at the gene ends were 3 bases for V and 8 bases for J; bases not matched to a gene: 9. The CDR3 DNA reads as TGCGCCAGCAGCCACTACAGGGGAGAGGGAGAAAAACTGTTTTTT. This encodes CASSHYRGEGEKLFF.

The chain is built from TRBV4-3 and TRBJ2-2; D call uncertain. This CDR3 has 15 residues. Germline V lookup: CDR1 LGHNA, CDR2 YSLEER. The V end lost 3 bases, the J end lost 1 base, and 9 bases lay between the germline ends. CDR3 DNA sequence: TGCGCCAGCAGCCACGGATCGGGGAACACCGGGGAGCTGTTTTTT. It codes for CASSHGSGNTGELFF.

This clone was recorded only once. A much larger clone sits a single nucleotide away, making a read error possible. Other DNA sequences from this sample encode an identical CDR3 as well. CDR3 nucleotides: TGTGCCAGCAGTGAACGGGGGGGCACAGATACGCAGTATTTT. Translating it yields CASSERGGTDTQYF. The chain links TRBV6-1 to TRBJ2-3, with TRBD2 matching 7 bases. This CDR3 region has 14 residues. V shed 2 bases and J 1 base; nucleotides not matched to a gene: 0. Germline CDR1 and CDR2: MNHNS and SASEGT.

This chain uses TRBV19 with TRBJ1-5; D remains ambiguous. V lost 4 bases and J lost 4, with 14 bases in between. Germline V gene sequence: CDR1 LNHDA, CDR2 SQIVND (reference sequence). The CDR3 is made up of 15 amino acids. CDR3 in DNA: TGTGCCAGTAGTACGTCCAGCGAGGAGAATCAGCCCCAGCATTTT. This gives the protein CASSTSSEENQPQHF.